A single sample is the source of the 27 T cell receptor beta chains below, sequenced in a study of monozygotic twins with inflammatory bowel disease. TCRdb derives one entry per CDR3 protein from the 5' RACE reads, leaving out DNA. This table holds more than 350,000 distinct CDR3 sequences. Material: blood. These receptors were taken from a human donor with ulcerative colitis or Crohn's disease, or a healthy co-twin of an affected twin (not recorded which).

The rearrangement joins TRBV11-1 to TRBJ2-2; absent DNA, TCRdb's TRBD2 call cannot be checked. The CDR3 consists of 18 residues. CDR1 and CDR2 from the germline V gene are SGHAT and FQDESV (reference sequence). The CDR3: CASSYRTSGGLTTGELFF. The full variable domain, completed using reference TRBV11-1 and TRBJ2-2, is EAEVAQSPRYKITEKSQAVAFWCDPISGHATLYWYRQILGQGPELLVQFQDESVVDDSQLPKDRFSAERLKGVDSTLKIQPAELGDSAMYLCASSYRTSGGLTTGELFFGEGSRLTVL.

The rearrangement uses TRBV5-1 and TRBJ2-7. Germline assignment: CDR1 SGHRS and CDR2 YFSETQ. CDR3 length: 14 residues. CDR3 sequence: CASSLEGSSYEQYF.

The rearrangement links TRBV28 to TRBJ2-3; the TCRdb call, TRBD2, lacks DNA for checking. Looked up from germline, CDR1 is MDHEN and CDR2 is SYDVKM. The CDR3 is 17 residues long. The CDR3 region is CASSSSTSGGAGDTQYF.

The J gene is TRBJ2-7, the V gene TRBV2; without DNA, the TCRdb call of TRBD1 cannot be checked. Germline CDR1 and CDR2: SNHLY and FYNNEI. The CDR3 extends over 15 amino acids. CDR3 loop: CASSGRTGPSYEQYF.

The J gene is TRBJ2-1, the V gene TRBV12-3 or TRBV12-4; the D call of TRBD2 rests on TCRdb alone, since no DNA is present to check it. The CDR3 extends over 14 amino acids. CDR3 amino acids: CASRPRSGMVEQFF.

The CDR3 region is CASSLGVRMEEQYF. The chain is built from TRBV7-2 and TRBJ2-7. Germline values: CDR1 SGHTA, CDR2 FQGNSA. The CDR3 spans 14 residues.

V and J are TRBV5-6 and TRBJ1-1. The germline V gene has CDR1 SGHDT and CDR2 YYEEEE. The CDR3 sequence is 14 residues long. The CDR3 is CASSLPQRDTEAFF.

The rearrangement links TRBV5-1 to TRBJ2-1. The CDR3 extends over 16 amino acids. CDR1 is SGHRS, CDR2 YFSETQ, per germline. CDR3: CASSGTDGAPYNEQFF.

This chain links TRBV27 with TRBJ1-1; TCRdb indicates TRBD1, and absent DNA this call remains unverified. This CDR3 has 16 amino acids. Germline loops: CDR1 MNHEY, CDR2 SMNVEV (reference sequence). The CDR3 region is CASSFGQGKGYTEAFF.

This sequence joins TRBV7-6 and TRBJ2-7; absent DNA, TCRdb's TRBD1 call cannot be checked. Germline assignment: CDR1 SGHVS and CDR2 FNYEAQ. The CDR3 consists of 15 residues. The CDR3 sequence is CASSPHPQGSYEQYF.

This chain joins TRBV10-3 and TRBJ2-1; the D call from TCRdb, TRBD1, cannot be confirmed without DNA. Germline CDR1 ENHRY, CDR2 SYGVKD. The CDR3 spans 15 residues. CDR3: CAISLARGTMNEQFF.

The chain recombines TRBV9 with TRBJ2-2; TCRdb selects TRBD1, and the lack of DNA leaves this call unchecked. There are 14 residues in the CDR3. Germline V lookup: CDR1 SGDLS, CDR2 YYNGEE. The CDR3 spells CASSAGTGTGELFF.

The rearrangement uses TRBV12-3 or TRBV12-4 and TRBJ1-5. CDR3 size: 15 residues. This chain's CDR3 is CASRPDGPSNQPQHF.

This rearrangement joins TRBV3-1 to TRBJ2-7; the TCRdb call, TRBD2, lacks DNA for checking. The germline gives CDR1 LGHDT, CDR2 YNNKEL (reference sequence). This CDR3 comprises 16 residues. The CDR3 loop reads CASSPSLAGGSYEQYF.

The rearrangement joins TRBV27 to TRBJ2-7; the D gene TCRdb calls, TRBD1, cannot be checked with no DNA. The CDR3 is 15 residues long. The germline V gene encodes CDR1 MNHEY and CDR2 SMNVEV (reference sequence). The chain's CDR3 is CASSSTGQGDYEQYF.

J is TRBJ2-1 and V is TRBV20-1; TCRdb's D gene call, TRBD2, goes unchecked for lack of DNA. Per the germline V gene, CDR1 is DFQATT and CDR2 is SNEGSKA (reference sequence). The CDR3 length is 15 residues. CDR3 sequence reads: CSARGLAGGRVEQFF.

The chain uses TRBV4-1 and TRBJ2-7; TCRdb's D call, TRBD2, is unchecked because there is no DNA. Germline lookup yields CDR1 MGHRA and CDR2 YSYEKL. The CDR3 extends over 15 amino acids. The CDR3 here is CASSQDTGLAQDLDF.

The chain joins TRBV2 to TRBJ2-4; TCRdb gives TRBD1 as the D gene, but with no DNA this cannot be confirmed. This CDR3 spans 14 amino acids. Looked up from germline, CDR1 is SNHLY and CDR2 is FYNNEI. The CDR3 spells CASSERGQGNIQYF. The full variable domain, rest sourced from reference TRBV2 and TRBJ2-4, is EPEVTQTPSHQVTQMGQEVILRCVPISNHLYFYWYRQILGQKVEFLVSFYNNEISEKSEIFDDQFSVERPDGSNFTLKIRSTKLEDSAMYFCASSERGQGNIQYFGAGTRLSVL.

This chain connects TRBV7-2 to TRBJ2-3; the D call of TRBD2 rests on TCRdb alone, since no DNA is present to check it. CDR3 size: 14 residues. Germline CDR1 is SGHTA and CDR2 is FQGNSA. CDR3 in amino acids: CASSWRADTDTQYF.

The chain couples TRBV20-1 to TRBJ2-7. CDR1 and CDR2 (germline): DFQATT, SNEGSKA (reference sequence). The CDR3 runs 15 residues. CDR3 residues: CSASVSFSGLYEQYF.

The V call is TRBV7-2, the J call TRBJ2-1; TCRdb's D call, TRBD2, is unchecked because there is no DNA. The CDR3 consists of 14 residues. Germline CDR1 is SGHTA and CDR2 is FQGNSA. The CDR3 sequence is CASSYVAGVPEQFF.

The V gene is TRBV29-1, the J gene TRBJ1-1; with no DNA, the TCRdb D assignment of TRBD1 cannot be verified. This CDR3 has 13 residues. In germline, CDR1 is SQVTM, CDR2 ANQGSEA. CDR3 region: CSTRQGMNTEAFF.

The chain is built from TRBV4-2 and TRBJ2-2; TCRdb's D call of TRBD1 is untestable without DNA. The CDR3 loop spans 19 amino acids. CDR1 and CDR2 (germline): LGHNA, YNFKEQ. The CDR3 sequence: CASSQDPRQGLIGTGELFF.

The V call is TRBV3-1, the J call TRBJ2-2. CDR1 is LGHDT and CDR2 is YNNKEL in the germline V gene (reference sequence). This CDR3 has 12 amino acids. CDR3 protein: CASSPAGRELFF.

V gene TRBV20-1 combines with J gene TRBJ1-2. This CDR3 is 15 amino acids long. CDR1 and CDR2 (germline): DFQATT, SNEGSKA (reference sequence). CDR3 amino acids: CSARTLPPDAYGYTF.

The chain recombines TRBV28 with TRBJ2-1; TCRdb's D call of TRBD1 is untestable without DNA. There are 15 residues in the CDR3. Germline V gene data show CDR1 as MDHEN and CDR2 as SYDVKM. The CDR3 protein is CASSSGANPYNEQFF.

This chain connects TRBV20-1 to TRBJ1-2; TCRdb selects TRBD1, and the lack of DNA leaves this call unchecked. The CDR3 runs 14 residues. From germline, CDR1 is DFQATT and CDR2 SNEGSKA (reference sequence). This CDR3 reads CSAAQEQPNYGYTF.